This T cell receptor beta chain was recorded in a study of T cell repertoires in cytomegalovirus infection. Study-wide context: Selected CMV epitopes included recently identified HLA-C-restricted ones as well as well-studied HLA-B-restricted ones. Whole-study findings and limits: Clonotype analysis showed dominance of the ex vivo response by HLA-C-restricted CMV-specific TCR beta clonotypes.

This clonotype was observed a handful of times. Its antigen is unidentified. Germline CDR1 MNHEY, CDR2 SVGEGT. The CDR3 is 15 amino acids. V lost 0 bases, J lost 10 bases, and 9 bases stayed unmatched. Via MiXCR, TCRdb re-called the reads, giving one row per CDR3 protein. The sample records 250,000 to 300,000 distinct CDR3 sequences, about 20% being singletons. V gene TRBV6-2 or TRBV6-3 combines with J gene TRBJ2-1, with 7 bases aligning to TRBD2. This sequence was found in a human donor in good health (CMV status not recorded). Some clones in this sample may be carry-over from other donors' samples. The material sequenced was cultured PBMCs, taken from culture after CMV antigen stimulation. The CDR3, as DNA: TGTGCCAGCAGTTACTCCAACGGACTAGACCTAGAGCAGTTCTTC. It specifies CASSYSNGLDLEQFF.